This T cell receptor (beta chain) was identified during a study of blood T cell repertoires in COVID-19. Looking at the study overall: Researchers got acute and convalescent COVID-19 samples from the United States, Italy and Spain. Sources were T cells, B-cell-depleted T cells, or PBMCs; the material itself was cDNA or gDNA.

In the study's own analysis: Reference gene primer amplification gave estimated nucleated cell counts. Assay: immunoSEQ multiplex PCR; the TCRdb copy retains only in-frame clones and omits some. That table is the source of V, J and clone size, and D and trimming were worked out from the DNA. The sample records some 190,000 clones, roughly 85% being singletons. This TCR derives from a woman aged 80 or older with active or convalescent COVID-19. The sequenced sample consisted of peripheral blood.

CDR3 sequence (DNA): TGTGCCAGCAGTGGGGGGCCGGTGGGTTATTCACCCCTCCACTTT. Translating gives CASSGGPVGYSPLHF. J is TRBJ1-6 and V is TRBV2, with a possible D match to TRBD1 (6 bases). Trimming left V 4 bases short and J 8 bases short, with 15 bases between. The V gene's germline CDR1 is SNHLY and CDR2 FYNNEI. The CDR3 length is 15 residues.